The T cell receptor (beta chain) under discussion was sequenced for a study of Ad26.COV2.S vaccination and SARS-CoV-2 variants. Study context: In the COV1001 trial, the donor was in the Ad26.COV2.S arm. Intramuscular Ad26.COV2.S doses were given once or twice, 56 days apart.

Study results and limitations: Following vaccination, spike-specific CD8+ and CD4+ T cell responses reportedly exhibited substantial breadth. Estimates derived from TCR breadth and depth analyses may have underestimated total T cell responses.

As for treatment: around 19 received Ad26.COV2.S at low or high dose, single or two shots; 5 received placebo; per-sample allocation not given. Collection of samples fell on day 63 after the first vaccine or placebo injection. As concerns this clone: Its specificity is not known.

Using immunoSEQ multiplex PCR, the repertoire was profiled, and TCRdb retains in-frame clones only, with some absent. The sample gives fewer than 300,000 clones, about 89% of which show up once; around 3% is in the top ten. The V end lost 4 bases, the J end lost 5 bases, and 8 bases lay between the germline ends. From germline, CDR1 is SSHAT and CDR2 FNYEAQ (reference sequence). There are 13 residues in the CDR3. V is TRBV7-7 and J is TRBJ2-2; D not certain. Sequenced material: peripheral blood, taken in a trial of Ad26.COV2.S vaccine versus placebo. The receptor was isolated from a person aged 18-60 years who received the Ad26.COV2.S COVID-19 vaccine or a placebo. DNA of the CDR3: TGTGCCAGCAGCTCGACGCATACCGGGGAGCTGTTTTTT. This encodes CASSSTHTGELFF. The entire variable domain, with the rest obtained from reference TRBV7-7 and TRBJ2-2, is as follows: GAGVSQSPRYKVTKRGQDVTLRCDPISSHATLYWYQQALGQGPEFLTYFNYEAQPDKSGLPSDRFSAERPEGSISTLTIQRTEQRDSAMYRCASSSTHTGELFFGEGSRLTVL.